The rows below give T cell receptor beta chains drawn from one sample of a study of cytomegalovirus exposure and HLA in healthy donors. Clones were read by immunoSEQ multiplex PCR, and TCRdb kept only the in-frame ones, dropping some. The sample lists roughly 200,000 clones, 9.5% occurring once. Sequenced material: PBMCs. The receptor set was obtained from a woman aged 30 to 39 in good health and CMV-seropositive. Both conserved end residues are part of each CDR3. D genes are given only for firm matches. The size field is filled for only some rows; it gives once, few, many or a size class.

few	TRBD2	TRBJ2-7	TRBV28	CASDGSRAGGNYEQYF	TGTGCCAGCGACGGCTCCCGAGCCGGGGGGAACTACGAGCAGTACTTC
few	NA	TRBJ1-3	TRBV10-2	CASSPWTVGNTIYF	TGCGCCAGCAGTCCCTGGACAGTCGGAAACACCATATATTTT
few	TRBD2	TRBJ2-1	TRBV7-3	CASSLAGGGVEQFF	TGTGCCAGCAGCTTAGCGGGAGGGGGGGTTGAGCAGTTCTTC
NA	NA	TRBJ1-1	TRBV6-5	CASSGNRDWAFF	TGTGCCAGCAGTGGAAACCGTGACTGGGCTTTCTTT
NA	NA	TRBJ1-1	TRBV18	CASSPSAGFTEAFF	TGTGCCAGCTCACCAAGCGCAGGGTTCACTGAAGCTTTCTTT
few	NA	TRBJ2-7	TRBV7-9	CASSNPGYEQYF	TGTGCCAGCAGCAACCCCGGCTACGAGCAGTACTTC
few	TRBD1	TRBJ2-1	TRBV5-1	CASTPTGGSDNEQFF	TGCGCCAGCACCCCGACAGGGGGCAGCGACAATGAGCAGTTCTTC
few	TRBD2	TRBJ2-7	TRBV6-4	CASSERSGSLLGEQYF	TGTGCCAGCAGTGAAAGGAGCGGGAGTCTTTTAGGTGAGCAGTACTTC
few	NA	TRBJ2-3	TRBV4-2	CASSQLVTRDPSTDTQYF	TGTGCCAGCAGCCAACTAGTTACCCGCGATCCTAGCACAGATACGCAGTATTTT
few	NA	TRBJ1-2	TRBV7-9	CASSFENTGIYGYTF	TGTGCCAGCAGCTTCGAAAATACAGGGATATATGGCTACACCTTC
NA	NA	TRBJ2-7	TRBV7-8	CASSLGHSYEQYF	TGTGCCAGCAGCTTAGGACACTCCTACGAGCAGTACTTC
NA	NA	TRBJ2-5	TRBV5-1	CASSLAPGNQETQYF	TGCGCCAGCAGCTTGGCCCCCGGGAACCAAGAGACCCAGTACTTC
NA	NA	TRBJ2-3	TRBV6-6	CASSYFYGRTDTQYF	TGTGCCAGCAGTTACTTCTACGGCCGCACAGATACGCAGTACTTT
few	TRBD1	TRBJ2-7	TRBV6-5	CASSPPGGTDEQYF	TGTGCCAGCAGTCCTCCAGGGGGTACCGACGAGCAGTACTTC
few	NA	TRBJ1-1	TRBV5-1	CASSSTGPNTEAFF	TGCGCCAGCAGCTCGACAGGACCTAACACTGAAGCTTTCTTT
NA	NA	TRBJ2-7	TRBV21-1	CASSLCRPTYEQYF	TGTGCCAGCAGCCTTTGCAGGCCAACCTACGAGCAGTACTTC
few	NA	TRBJ2-6	TRBV9	CASRDFQGSGANVLTF	TGTGCCAGCAGAGATTTTCAGGGTTCTGGGGCCAACGTCCTGACTTTC
few	TRBD2	TRBJ2-3	TRBV5-6	CASSLLAGVTDTQYF	TGTGCCAGCAGCTTGCTAGCGGGAGTGACAGATACGCAGTATTTT
few	TRBD2	TRBJ2-7	TRBV25-1	CASSASGSALEQYF	TGTGCCAGCAGTGCGAGCGGGAGCGCCCTCGAGCAGTACTTC
NA	TRBD2	TRBJ2-7	TRBV10-3	CAISVLAGYEQYF	TGTGCCATCAGTGTACTAGCGGGATATGAGCAGTACTTC
few	NA	TRBJ1-4	TRBV9	CASSYGSGLGNEKLFF	TGTGCCAGCAGCTACGGTTCGGGGTTAGGTAATGAAAAACTGTTTTTT
NA	NA	TRBJ2-6	TRBV5-5	CASSLSGSGANVLTF	TGTGCCAGCAGCTTATCCGGGTCTGGGGCCAACGTCCTGACTTTC
NA	NA	TRBJ1-5	TRBV27	CASSWDINQPKHF	TGTGCCAGCAGTTGGGACATCAATCAGCCCAAGCATTTC
few	NA	TRBJ1-5	TRBV27	CASSAGRSNQPQHF	TGTGCCAGCAGTGCGGGACGGAGCAATCAGCCCCAGCATTTT
few	TRBD2	TRBJ2-7	TRBV5-1	CASRQTSGNREQYF	TGCGCCAGCAGACAGACTAGCGGCAATCGGGAGCAGTACTTC
NA	NA	TRBJ1-1	TRBV11-2	CASSLDTHTEAFF	TGTGCCAGCAGCTTGGACACGCACACTGAAGCTTTCTTT
NA	TRBD1	TRBJ2-7	TRBV30	CAWSPTGDEQYF	TGTGCCTGGAGTCCGACAGGGGACGAGCAGTACTTC
NA	NA	TRBJ2-2	TRBV21-1	CASSKAGQGNTGELFF	TGTGCCAGCAGCAAAGCCGGGCAGGGCAACACCGGGGAGCTGTTTTTT
few	NA	TRBJ2-3	TRBV5-8	CASSFAGGADTQYF	TGTGCCAGCAGCTTCGCGGGTGGGGCAGATACGCAGTATTTT
NA	TRBD1	TRBJ2-7	TRBV2	CASSDIGETGGYEQYF	TGTGCCAGCAGTGATATCGGCGAGACAGGGGGCTACGAGCAGTACTTC
NA	NA	TRBJ2-3	TRBV2	CASSQMADTQYF	TGTGCCAGCTCTCAGATGGCAGATACGCAGTATTTT
NA	NA	TRBJ1-1	TRBV25-1	CASSEWAGVGTEAFF	TGTGCCAGCAGTGAATGGGCGGGGGTGGGCACTGAAGCTTTCTTT
NA	TRBD1	TRBJ1-1	TRBV5-1	CASSHGQGGEAFF	TGCGCCAGCAGCCACGGACAGGGGGGTGAAGCTTTCTTT
few	NA	TRBJ1-4	TRBV6-1	CASQGIYREKLFF	TGTGCCAGCCAGGGGATTTATCGCGAAAAACTGTTTTTT
NA	NA	TRBJ1-5	TRBV19	CASSSAMQPQHF	TGTGCCAGTAGTTCCGCTATGCAGCCCCAGCATTTT
few	TRBD1	TRBJ2-7	TRBV7-9	CASSSAPGQGARGAYEQYF	TGTGCCAGCAGCTCCGCCCCCGGACAGGGGGCGCGAGGGGCCTACGAGCAGTACTTC
few	NA	TRBJ1-1	TRBV30	CAWSVLDSLNTEAFF	TGTGCCTGGAGTGTACTGGACAGTCTGAACACTGAAGCTTTCTTT
NA	NA	TRBJ2-1	TRBV5-5	CASSLGGGRSEQFF	TGTGCCAGCAGCTTAGGGGGAGGGAGGAGTGAGCAGTTCTTC
few	TRBD1	TRBJ2-7	TRBV6-5	CASSYSRDSSYEQYF	TGTGCCAGCAGTTACTCCCGGGACAGCTCCTACGAGCAGTACTTC
few	NA	TRBJ2-3	TRBV19	CASSLLGAHTDTQYF	TGTGCCAGTAGCCTCCTGGGAGCGCACACAGATACGCAGTATTTT
NA	NA	TRBJ1-3	TRBV2	CASSEAPLVDTIYF	TGTGCCAGCAGTGAAGCGCCCTTAGTGGACACCATATATTTT
few	NA	TRBJ2-5	TRBV7-9	CASSRPRGGQETQYF	TGTGCCAGCAGCCGTCCCAGGGGTGGACAAGAGACCCAGTACTTC
few	NA	TRBJ1-5	TRBV6-7	CASSYQAGGHQPQHF	TGTGCCAGCAGTTACCAGGCGGGAGGGCATCAGCCCCAGCATTTT
NA	TRBD2	TRBJ2-3	TRBV30	CAWTSKGLAGGVDTQYF	TGTGCCTGGACTTCAAAGGGACTAGCGGGAGGGGTAGATACGCAGTATTTT
few	NA	TRBJ2-1	TRBV7-3	CASTNTLGGAEQFF	TGTGCCAGCACCAATACTCTAGGGGGGGCTGAGCAGTTCTTC
few	NA	TRBJ2-5	TRBV27	CASSLAGTQETQYF	TGTGCCAGCAGCTTGGCGGGGACCCAAGAGACCCAGTACTTC
NA	NA	TRBJ2-7	TRBV5-6	CASSSWGGRQYPYEQYF	TGTGCCAGCAGCTCTTGGGGGGGGCGACAGTACCCCTACGAGCAGTACTTC
NA	TRBD2	TRBJ2-1	TRBV7-3	CASSLMGTSVNEQFF	TGTGCCAGCAGCTTAATGGGGACTAGCGTGAATGAGCAGTTCTTC
once	TRBD1	TRBJ1-3	TRBV27	CASSFGGGIGNTIYF	TGTGCCAGCAGTTTTGGAGGGGGCATAGGAAACACCATATATTTT
NA	TRBD2	TRBJ2-1	TRBV6-5	CASRRSTSGNEQFF	TGTGCCAGCAGACGATCGACTAGCGGGAATGAGCAGTTCTTC
NA	NA	TRBJ2-1	TRBV25-1	CASSPPGSYNEQFF	TGTGCCAGCAGTCCTCCGGGCTCCTACAATGAGCAGTTCTTC
NA	TRBD2	TRBJ2-2	TRBV7-9	CASSLSTSGTGELFF	TGTGCCAGCAGTCTTAGTACTAGCGGGACCGGGGAGCTGTTTTTT
NA	TRBD2	TRBJ2-2	TRBV7-2	CASSSRAGGSTGELFF	TGTGCCAGCAGCTCCCGGGCGGGGGGCTCGACCGGGGAGCTGTTTTTT
few	TRBD1	TRBJ1-4	TRBV6-5	CASSVDRGLEKLFF	TGTGCCAGCAGTGTCGACAGGGGGCTCGAAAAACTGTTTTTT